Below are 28 T cell receptor beta chains sequenced from a single sample in a study of tumor-infiltrating lymphocytes in primary liver carcinoma. Constant-region priming of 500 to 550 ng total RNA yielded TCR beta cDNA. TCR beta libraries came from three nested multiplex PCR rounds using slightly modified ARM-PCR. Investigators reported that the first two PCR rounds, at roughly 11 cycles each, used TRBV1-TRBV30 forward primers with a C-beta reverse primer. TCRdb analysed the multiplex PCR reads with MiXCR anew, one entry per CDR3 protein. Seen here are about 310,000 distinct CDR3 sequences, roughly 60% observed once, and the top ten hold over 15%. Unsorted whole blood supplied the blood RNA, and germline DNA was isolated too. The material sequenced was peripheral blood. These receptors all stem from a woman under 40 with primary liver carcinoma and hepatitis B virus infection.

This clonotype was detected once. A single base separates this from a much larger clone, so it may be a read error. The chain couples TRBV12-3 or TRBV12-4 to TRBJ1-2; 7 positions match TRBD1. V trimming: 6 bases; J trimming: 7 bases; junction bases outside the gene matches: 5. The CDR3 length is 12 residues. CDR3 in amino acids: CASSLTGPGYTF. The CDR3 DNA reads TGTGCCAGCAGCTTGACAGGGCCTGGCTACACCTTC.

The rearrangement uses TRBV5-6 and TRBJ2-1; perhaps TRBD2 as D (6 bases). Looked up from germline, CDR1 is SGHDT and CDR2 is YYEEEE. V lost 0 bases and J 5 bases, leaving 12 bases between the germline ends. The CDR3 consists of 15 residues. CDR3: CASSLAGVMNNEQFF. The CDR3, as DNA: TGTGCCAGCAGCTTGGCGGGAGTGATGAACAATGAGCAGTTCTTC.

This chain connects TRBV28 to TRBJ1-5; tentatively, D is TRBD1 (6 bases). Germline CDR1 reads MDHEN; CDR2 reads SYDVKM. This CDR3 spans 15 amino acids. Trimming took off 6 bases at V and 3 bases at J, with 15 bases between the two ends. CDR3 nucleotides: TGTGCCAGCAGAAAAGTTGGACAGAACAATCAGCCCCAGCATTTT. Protein product: CASRKVGQNNQPQHF.

A remark on this clonotype: This likely comes from a read error, as the CDR3 has no conserved phenylalanine or tryptophan at its end. The DNA is left out, because the CDR3 cannot be placed on it with certainty; the CDR3 is given as TCRdb lists it. The gene calls are TRBV11-2 and TRBJ2-1; the table's D call, TRBD2, has no DNA check behind it. The CDR3 contains 17 residues when both ends are counted. CDR1 is SGHAT, CDR2 FQNNGV, per germline. CDR3 protein: CASRLGGGKSSYNEQLI.

The table lists this clonotype with many counts. The V gene is TRBV12-3 or TRBV12-4, the J gene TRBJ2-7; 7 bases are a match to TRBD2. CDR3 length equals 13 residues. Losses at the gene ends were 7 bases for V and 2 bases for J; bases not matched to a gene: 5. The DNA for the CDR3 is TGTGCCAGCACCTCGCGGGGGACCTACGAGCAGTACTTC. It is translated as CASTSRGTYEQYF.

The gene calls are TRBV7-9 and TRBJ1-5, with 7 bases aligning to TRBD1. The assigned J gene may be wrong: the sequence end matches TRBJ2-3 better. Germline lookup yields CDR1 SEHNR and CDR2 FQNEAQ (reference sequence). The CDR3 runs to 14 residues. Written as DNA, the CDR3 is TGTGCCAGCAGCTCCCTGACAGGGAACCAGCCCCAGTATTTT. This encodes CASSSLTGNQPQYF.

This clonotype showed up just a few times. J is TRBJ2-2 and V is TRBV6-6; D might be TRBD1 (6 bases). The germline V gene encodes CDR1 MNHNY and CDR2 SVGAGI (reference sequence). The CDR3 has 12 amino acids. Trimming left V 6 bases short and J 6 bases short, with 8 bases between. The DNA of the CDR3 is TGTGCCAGCAGATACAGGGCCGGGGAGCTGTTTTTT. Encoded protein: CASRYRAGELFF.

A word on this clonotype: This sequence may be a read error, since a much larger clone differs from it by one base. The chain combines TRBV11-2 with TRBJ2-3, with TRBD2 matching over 8 bases. The CDR3 totals 17 residues. J gave up 6 bases and V 5 bases, and 16 bases lay outside the gene matches. CDR1 and CDR2 (germline): SGHAT, FQNNGV. CDR3 sequence: CASSPARTSSQGDTQYF. The CDR3 DNA reads as TGTGCCAGCAGCCCAGCGAGGACTAGCTCCCAGGGGGATACGCAGTATTTT. The full variable domain, with the rest looked up from reference TRBV11-2 and TRBJ2-3, is EAGVAQSPRYKIIEKRQSVAFWCNPISGHATLYWYQQILGQGPKLLIQFQNNGVVDDSQLPKDRFSAERLKGVDSTLKIQPAKLEDSAVYLCASSPARTSSQGDTQYFGPGTRLTVL.

Regarding this clonotype: The germline gene is not matched at one end of the junction; a read error may be the cause. J is TRBJ2-3 and V is TRBV11-2, with D unresolved. The J call may be incorrect, as the DNA end agrees better with TRBJ1-5. The CDR3 runs to 18 residues. CDR1 and CDR2 from the germline V gene are SGHAT and FQNNGV. The CDR3: CTSSLLTLAGFGTDTQHF. The CDR3 coding sequence is TGTACCAGCAGCTTATTGACACTAGCGGGATTCGGCACAGATACGCAGCATTTT.

This clonotype was seen only a few times. V is TRBV7-9 and J is TRBJ2-1; TRBD1 agrees at 8 bases. Losses at the gene ends were 5 bases for V and 3 bases for J; bases not matched to a gene: 9. This CDR3 has 16 residues. CDR1 SEHNR and CDR2 FQNEAQ come from the germline V gene (reference sequence). Here the CDR3 DNA reads TGTGCCAGCAGCCATAGCGCCGGGACAGGCTACAATGAGCAGTTCTTC. This gives the protein CASSHSAGTGYNEQFF.

This clonotype appeared a single time. The junction departs from germline at one end; a sequencing error may be responsible. This chain connects TRBV4-2 to TRBJ2-1, with a possible D match to TRBD2 (6 bases). Germline CDR1 is LGHNA and CDR2 is YNFKEQ. CDR3 length: 15 residues. In nucleotides, the CDR3 is TGTGCCAGCAGCCAAGATGGGGACTCGTACAATGAGCGGTTCTTC. Translating gives CASSQDGDSYNERFF.

This clonotype was observed many times. The germline gene is not matched at one end of the junction; a read error may be the cause. V and J are TRBV6-1 and TRBJ2-7, with TRBD1 matching 9 bases. Germline CDR1 and CDR2: MNHNS and SASEGT. This CDR3 is built from 11 residues. CDR3 region: CASSEEGTGKF. The DNA of the CDR3 is TGTGCCAGCAGTGAAGAAGGGACAGGGAAATTC.

To note about this clonotype: One end of the junction fails to match germline, which may point to a read error. The rearrangement joins TRBV5-4 to TRBJ2-3, with D perhaps being TRBD1 or TRBD2 (5 bases each). From germline, CDR1 is SGHNT and CDR2 YYREEE (reference sequence). CDR3 length equals 16 residues. This CDR3 reads CASRLGTVPSTDTQYF. The DNA for the CDR3 is TGTGCCAGCAGGTTGGGGACGGTCCCTAGCACAGATACGCAGTATTTT.

About this clonotype: This clone may be a read error of a much larger clone one base away. V gene TRBV12-3 or TRBV12-4 combines with J gene TRBJ2-3; D is undetermined. The CDR3 covers 13 residues. The CDR3, as DNA: TGTGCCAGCGGTTTGAGTGACACAGATACGCAGTATTTT. Translation gives CASGLSDTDTQYF.

A note on this clonotype: Just one base apart from a much larger clone, this may be a read error. The chain has TRBV6-5 and TRBJ2-6; D not resolved. V lost 6 bases and J lost 0, with 9 bases in between. The germline V gene has CDR1 MNHEY and CDR2 SVGAGI. This CDR3 spans 15 amino acids. Here the CDR3 reads CASREQSSGANVLTF. The CDR3 DNA reads TGTGCCAGCAGGGAACAGTCCTCTGGGGCCAACGTCCTGACTTTC.

On this clonotype itself: This sequence may be a read error, since a much larger clone differs from it by one base. V and J are TRBV4-1 and TRBJ2-1; D is possibly TRBD2 (5 bases). There are 13 residues in the CDR3. Germline CDR1 is MGHRA and CDR2 is YSYEKL. CDR3 in DNA: TGCGCCAGCAGCCAAGTAGGTTTAAGGGAGCAGTTATTC. This encodes CASSQVGLREQLF.

This sequence joins TRBV12-3 or TRBV12-4 and TRBJ1-6; no reliable D call. The V and J ends lost 7 bases and 11 bases respectively, with 15 bases between them. The length of the CDR3 is 13 residues. CDR3 sequence reads: CASTAGVKTPLHF. CDR3 in DNA: TGTGCCAGCACTGCGGGAGTCAAAACACCCCTCCACTTT.

This clonotype was detected ten times or more. J is TRBJ2-5 and V is TRBV12-3 or TRBV12-4, with D perhaps matching TRBD1 or TRBD2 (5 bases each). The CDR3 length is 14 residues. Trimming removed 7 bases at V and 4 bases at J, with 16 bases between. The CDR3 reads CASTKGRSRETQYF. The CDR3 DNA sequence: TGTGCCAGCACCAAGGGACGGTCTCGAGAGACCCAGTACTTC.

The gene calls are TRBV29-1 and TRBJ2-7; 10 positions match TRBD2. V was pared by 5 bases and J by 1 base, with 14 bases of the junction left unmatched. The CDR3 loop spans 17 amino acids. The V gene's germline CDR1 is SQVTM and CDR2 ANQGSEA. The CDR3 here is CSVSPRQTSGPSYEQYF. The DNA for the CDR3 is TGCAGCGTTTCACCCAGGCAGACTAGCGGGCCTTCCTACGAGCAGTACTTC.

This clonotype has just a few counts. The rearrangement uses TRBV12-5 and TRBJ2-7; D gene uncertain. Germline V gene data show CDR1 as LGHNT and CDR2 as FRNRAP. The CDR3 is 12 amino acids. Trimming shortened V by 8 bases and J by 2 bases, and 10 bases separated the two germline ends. The DNA of the CDR3 is TGTGCTAGTATGGGATTAGCCTACGAGCAGTACTTC. This gives the protein CASMGLAYEQYF. The variable domain in full, with the rest retrieved from reference TRBV12-5 and TRBJ2-7, is DARVTQTPRHKVTEMGQEVTMRCQPILGHNTVFWYRQTMMQGLELLAYFRNRAPLDDSGMPKDRFSAEMPDATLATLKIQPSEPRDSAVYFCASMGLAYEQYFGPGTRLTVT.

This clonotype occurred once. One base away lies a much larger clone, so this may be a sequencing read error. The rearrangement joins TRBV12-3 or TRBV12-4 to TRBJ2-7; unclear D gene. The germline V and J ends were trimmed by 2 bases and 7 bases, with 12 bases remaining between them. The CDR3 has 13 residues. The CDR3 loop reads CASSLRPTGEQYF. The DNA for the CDR3 is TGTGCCAGCAGTTTAAGGCCTACGGGTGAGCAGTACTTC.

With respect to this clonotype: This may be a read error: a much more frequent sequence differs by one nucleotide. V usage is TRBV6-1 and J usage is TRBJ2-3; D is uncertain. Germline CDR1 is MNHNS and CDR2 is SASEGT. This CDR3 region has 15 residues. Trimming removed 3 bases from V and 2 bases from J, with 12 bases in between. DNA of the CDR3: TGTGCCAGCAGTGATGGTTTACCGTACACAGATACGCAGTATTTT. Translated, it gives CASSDGLPYTDTQYF.

This clonotype was observed at least ten times. The rearrangement joins TRBV6-5 to TRBJ2-1; TRBD2 matches at 8 bases. The junction had 9 bases not matched to a gene; V was cut back by 6 bases and J by 8 bases. The CDR3 runs 14 residues. Germline V gene data show CDR1 as MNHEY and CDR2 as SVGAGI. CDR3 bases: TGTGCCAGCAGGTCCCTCGGGAGGGGCGATGAGCAGTTCTTC. Amino acid sequence: CASRSLGRGDEQFF.

As regards this clonotype: At one boundary the junction diverges from the germline segment, which might be a read error. This chain links TRBV7-9 with TRBJ2-2, with 9 positions matching TRBD1. Germline CDR1 and CDR2: SEHNR and FQNEAQ (reference sequence). This CDR3 spans 16 amino acids. CDR3: CANSRGTGTNTGELFF. CDR3 sequence (DNA): TGTGCCAACAGCCGAGGGACAGGGACTAACACCGGGGAGCTGTTTTTT. Looking up the rest from reference TRBV7-9 and TRBJ2-2 gives the full variable domain: DTGVSQNPRHKITKRGQNVTFRCDPISEHNRLYWYRQTLGQGPEFLTYFQNEAQLEKSRLLSDRFSAERPKGSFSTLEIQRTEQGDSAMYLCANSRGTGTNTGELFFGEGSRLTVL.

Remarks on this clonotype: The junction does not match germline at one end; this may be a read error. This chain links TRBV14 with TRBJ2-5; no reliable D call. Per the germline V gene, CDR1 is SGHDN and CDR2 is FVKESK. CDR3 length: 13 amino acids. CDR3 in amino acids: CASSRWGSEAQYF. DNA of the CDR3: TGTGCCAGCAGCCGATGGGGATCAGAGGCCCAGTACTTC.

The chain employs TRBV12-3 or TRBV12-4 and TRBJ2-3; D is unclear. Trimming shortened V by 2 bases and J by 4 bases, and 13 bases separated the two germline ends. The CDR3 is 15 residues long. CDR3 sequence (DNA): TGTGCCAGCAGTTTAACACTAACGGGCGCAGATACGCAGTATTTT. It yields the protein CASSLTLTGADTQYF.

Note on this clonotype: This could be a read error, since a much larger clone is one nucleotide away. The chain carries TRBV4-3 and TRBJ2-7; 7 nucleotides match TRBD1. V lost 0 bases to trimming and J lost 6 bases; unmatched junction nucleotides: 17. There are 18 residues in the CDR3. Germline values: CDR1 LGHNA, CDR2 YSLEER. The CDR3 sequence: CASSQELTWGTDFLEQYF. The CDR3 DNA sequence: TGCGCCAGCAGCCAAGAGTTAACTTGGGGGACAGACTTCCTCGAGCAGTACTTC.

For this clonotype: A read error may explain this, as a much larger clone is one base away. The J gene is TRBJ1-5, the V gene TRBV6-6; 7 nucleotides match TRBD1. The CDR3 has 15 amino acids. Per germline, CDR1 MNHNY and CDR2 SVGAGI (reference sequence). CDR3 amino acids: CASCYPTGNNQPQHF. CDR3 nucleotides: TGTGCCAGCTGTTACCCGACAGGGAACAATCAGCCCCAGCATTTT.